Detailed here is one T cell receptor beta chain. Its specificity is unknown. TCRdb's table, derived via immunoSEQ multiplex PCR, lists solely in-frame clones and lacks some. The table has fewer than 20,000 clones, approximately 96% seen once. The sample is drawn from a study of monozygotic twins with cystic fibrosis. Findings of the study overall: Monozygotic CF twins shared more identical nucleotide clonotypes than unrelated patients. Age, concordance and disease severity did not associate with shared CDR3 numbers. Median Simpson clonality of 0.0095 suggested naive T cells predominated.

Germline V gene lookup returns CDR1 KGHSH and CDR2 LQKENI. The germline V and J ends were trimmed by 3 bases and 2 bases, with 13 bases remaining between them. CDR3 length equals 15 residues. The clonotype comes from a girl aged 2-10 years with cystic fibrosis. The sequencing input was blood. The chain has TRBV18 and TRBJ1-2, with D possibly TRBD1 on 5 matching bases. CDR3 nucleotide sequence: TGTGCCAGCTCACCGGGCGTGGGGGGGAACTATGGCTACACCTTC. Translation: CASSPGVGGNYGYTF. Drawing the rest from reference TRBV18 and TRBJ1-2, the complete variable domain is NAGVMQNPRHLVRRRGQEARLRCSPMKGHSHVYWYRQLPEEGLKFMVYLQKENIIDESGMPKERFSAEFPKEGPSILRIQQVVRGDSAAYFCASSPGVGGNYGYTFGSGTRLTVV.